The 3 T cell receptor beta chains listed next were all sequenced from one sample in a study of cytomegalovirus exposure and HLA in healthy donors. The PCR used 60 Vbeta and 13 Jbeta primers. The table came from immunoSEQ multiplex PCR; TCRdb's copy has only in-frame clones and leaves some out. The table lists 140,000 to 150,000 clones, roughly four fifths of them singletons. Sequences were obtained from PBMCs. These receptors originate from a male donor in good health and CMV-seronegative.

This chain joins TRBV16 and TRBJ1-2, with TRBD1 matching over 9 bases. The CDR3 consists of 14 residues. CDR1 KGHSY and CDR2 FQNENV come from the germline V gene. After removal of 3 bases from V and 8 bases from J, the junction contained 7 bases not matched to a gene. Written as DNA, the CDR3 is TGTGCCAGCAGCCAGACAGGGGGTTCTCCGGGCTACACCTTC. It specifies CASSQTGGSPGYTF.

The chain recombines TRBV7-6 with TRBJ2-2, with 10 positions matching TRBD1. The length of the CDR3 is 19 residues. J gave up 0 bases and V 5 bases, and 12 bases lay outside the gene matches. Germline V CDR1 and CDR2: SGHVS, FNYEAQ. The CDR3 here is CASSLLGQGPRSNTGELFF. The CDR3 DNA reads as TGTGCCAGCAGCCTTTTGGGACAGGGGCCCCGCTCGAACACCGGGGAGCTGTTTTTT.

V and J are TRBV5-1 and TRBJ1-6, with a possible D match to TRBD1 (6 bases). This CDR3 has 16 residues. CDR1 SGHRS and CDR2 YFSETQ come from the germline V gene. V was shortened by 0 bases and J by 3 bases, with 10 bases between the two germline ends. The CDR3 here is CASSLVSGDYNSPLHF. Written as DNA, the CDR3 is TGCGCCAGCAGCTTGGTTTCAGGGGACTATAATTCACCCCTCCACTTT. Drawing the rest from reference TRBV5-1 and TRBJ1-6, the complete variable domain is KAGVTQTPRYLIKTRGQQVTLSCSPISGHRSVSWYQQTPGQGLQFLFEYFSETQRNKGNFPGRFSGRQFSNSRSEMNVSTLELGDSALYLCASSLVSGDYNSPLHFGNGTRLTVT.